Listed below are T cell receptor beta chains from one sample, sequenced in a study of blood T cell repertoires in COVID-19. Produced via immunoSEQ multiplex PCR; TCRdb's table is partial and in-frame only. Altogether about 130,000 clones are present, roughly 86% being singletons, with the ten largest covering approximately 10%. The sequenced sample consisted of peripheral blood. These receptors all come from a woman in her 70s with COVID-19, enrolled during active disease. CDR3s include the opening cysteine and the closing phenylalanine or tryptophan. A D gene is named only where the DNA matches it firmly. Only part of the rows carry a size: once, few, many, or a class if the clone is expanded.

v_call	j_call	d_call	clone_size	cdr3_aa	cdr3_nt
TRBV10-3	TRBJ1-6	-	-	CAISAPRRGYGNSPLHF	TGTGCCATCAGTGCCCCCCGACGAGGGTATGGGAATTCACCCCTCCACTTT
TRBV28	TRBJ2-7	TRBD1	-	CASSWTGKRHEQYF	TGTGCCAGCAGTTGGACAGGGAAGCGACACGAGCAGTACTTC
TRBV5-1	TRBJ2-5	TRBD2	-	CASSLALSTSGPETQYF	TGCGCCAGCAGCTTGGCGTTAAGCACTAGCGGACCAGAGACCCAGTACTTC
TRBV29-1	TRBJ1-1	-	-	CSVLGGANTEAFF	TGCAGCGTTCTGGGGGGAGCGAACACTGAAGCTTTCTTT
TRBV19	TRBJ2-1	TRBD2	-	CASSRVSGGPNEQFF	TGTGCCAGTAGCCGGGTTAGCGGGGGACCCAATGAGCAGTTCTTC
TRBV6-6	TRBJ1-5	-	-	CASSRQSSQPQHF	TGTGCCAGCAGTAGACAGTCAAGTCAGCCCCAGCATTTT
TRBV5-1	TRBJ1-1	-	-	CASSLAGVEAEAFF	TGCGCCAGCAGCTTGGCCGGGGTTGAGGCTGAAGCTTTCTTT
TRBV12-3/TRBV12-4	TRBJ2-3	-	once	CASGPRDTQYF	TGTGCCAGCGGGCCACGGGATACGCAGTATTTT
TRBV2	TRBJ2-3	TRBD2	-	CASSGPSSGGPLSTDTQYF	TGTGCCAGCAGTGGCCCTTCTAGCGGGGGCCCCCTATCCACAGATACGCAGTATTTT
TRBV19	TRBJ1-6	-	-	CASSTPGSPLHF	TGTGCCAGTAGTACCCCGGGTTCACCCCTCCACTTT
TRBV28	TRBJ1-5	-	-	CASSKGGGYSNQPQHF	TGTGCCAGCAGTAAGGGCGGAGGGTATAGCAATCAGCCCCAGCATTTT
TRBV3-1/TRBV3-2	TRBJ2-1	-	-	CASSPHPGEQFF	TGTGCCAGCAGCCCTCATCCGGGGGAGCAGTTCTTC
TRBV29-1	TRBJ2-1	TRBD2	once	CSVEGLAGDPYEQFF	TGCAGCGTTGAGGGCCTAGCGGGGGACCCCTATGAGCAGTTCTTC
TRBV19	TRBJ1-4	TRBD1	-	CASTRDRDFEKLFF	TGTGCCAGTACCCGGGACAGGGACTTTGAAAAACTGTTTTTT
TRBV5-4	TRBJ1-1	TRBD1	-	CASSPGTGEFGNTAAFF	TGTGCCAGCAGCCCCGGGACAGGGGAGTTTGGGAACACTGCAGCTTTCTTT
TRBV6-2/TRBV6-3	TRBJ1-5	-	-	CASSYSPGTRNSNQPQHF	TGTGCCAGCAGTTACTCCCCCGGGACAAGAAATAGCAATCAGCCCCAGCATTTT
TRBV20-1	TRBJ1-6	-	-	CSAIDRSRGSLHF	TGCAGTGCTATTGACAGGTCCCGGGGGTCCCTCCACTTT
TRBV2	TRBJ2-5	-	-	CASNRETQYF	TGTGCCAGTAATAGAGAGACCCAGTACTTC
TRBV5-6	TRBJ2-5	TRBD2	few	CASSVAYRTSGVQETQYF	TGTGCCAGCAGCGTCGCATATCGGACTAGCGGGGTTCAAGAGACCCAGTACTTC
TRBV12-3/TRBV12-4	TRBJ2-1	-	-	CASSYRLTEQFF	TGTGCCAGCAGTTACCGACTAACCGAGCAGTTCTTC
TRBV6-5	TRBJ1-5	-	-	CASRKTKYSNQPQHF	TGTGCCAGCAGAAAGACAAAATATAGCAATCAGCCCCAGCATTTT
TRBV15	TRBJ2-5	-	-	CATSRGAGIQETQYF	TGTGCCACCAGCAGAGGGGCGGGGATACAAGAGACCCAGTACTTC
TRBV2	TRBJ1-4	-	-	CASSGGGLVEKLFF	TGTGCCAGCAGTGGGGGGGGACTCGTCGAAAAACTGTTTTTT
TRBV7-9	TRBJ1-4	TRBD1	once	CASSATGQGEKLFF	TGTGCCAGCAGCGCAACGGGACAGGGGGAAAAACTGTTTTTT
TRBV5-4	TRBJ1-2	TRBD1	-	CASSGQGVNYGYTF	TGTGCCAGCAGCGGACAGGGGGTTAACTATGGCTACACCTTC
TRBV7-2	TRBJ1-2	-	-	CASSLDPGAGYTF	TGTGCCAGCAGCTTAGATCCGGGTGCCGGCTACACCTTC
TRBV7-9	TRBJ1-2	TRBD1	once	CASSPGTGVEGYTF	TGTGCCAGCAGCCCTGGGACAGGGGTGGAGGGCTACACCTTC
TRBV5-1	TRBJ2-7	-	-	CASADSSLSDEQYF	TGCGCCAGCGCCGACAGTTCCTTGTCTGACGAGCAGTACTTC
TRBV5-6	TRBJ1-1	TRBD1	-	CASSLGQGTTEAFF	TGTGCCAGCAGCTTGGGACAGGGGACCACTGAAGCTTTCTTT